Listed below are T cell receptor beta chains from one sample, sequenced in a study of post-analysis software for immune sequencing data. MiXCR was run by TCRdb on the PCR reads, yielding one entry per CDR3 protein. The sample includes 150,000 to 200,000 distinct CDR3 sequences, around 28% of them seen just once. Specimen: blood. These receptors all stem from a girl under 18 with multiple sclerosis. Both conserved end residues are part of each CDR3. The D gene is left open where the match is weak. Clone sizes are given selectively: once, few, many, or a class where the clone is expanded.

V gene	D gene	J gene	clone size	CDR3 protein	CDR3 DNA
TRBV6-5	.	TRBJ2-7	many	CASSYSSSGETAYEQYF	TGTGCCAGCAGTTACTCGAGTTCGGGCGAGACTGCCTACGAGCAGTACTTC
TRBV20-1	.	TRBJ1-1	few	CSARPQGTEAFF	TGCAGTGCTAGACCTCAGGGTACTGAAGCTTTCTTT
TRBV2	TRBD2	TRBJ2-1	.	CASSTPGEAGGGNEQFF	TGTGCCAGCAGCACTCCGGGGGAAGCGGGAGGGGGGAATGAGCAGTTCTTC
TRBV12-3/TRBV12-4	TRBD1	TRBJ1-1	.	CASSFDRVSTEAFF	TGTGCCAGCAGTTTCGACAGGGTGTCCACTGAAGCTTTCTTT
TRBV3-1	.	TRBJ2-3	.	CASTPQTQDTQYF	TGTGCCAGCACTCCTCAGACTCAAGATACGCAGTATTTT
TRBV14	.	TRBJ2-7	.	CASSQGPTRGAENEQYF	TGTGCCAGCAGCCAAGGCCCGACTAGGGGGGCCGAGAATGAGCAGTACTTC
TRBV6-4	.	TRBJ2-5	few	CASSEVGVRDYNEQYF	TGTGCCAGCAGTGAAGTTGGGGTCAGGGATTACAATGAGCAGTACTTC
TRBV27	TRBD1	TRBJ2-1	few	CASTTGDSRQFF	TGTGCCAGCACCACAGGGGATTCGCGGCAGTTCTTC
TRBV12-3/TRBV12-4	.	TRBJ1-5	.	CASSPGTYSNQPQHF	TGTGCCAGCAGTCCTGGGACATATAGCAATCAGCCCCAGCATTTT
TRBV28	.	TRBJ1-3	.	CASSLPDSGNTIYF	TGTGCCAGCAGTTTACCAGACAGCGGAAACACCATATATTTT
TRBV29-1	.	TRBJ2-1	few	CSVELTRGDEQFF	TGCAGCGTTGAATTGACACGGGGAGATGAGCAGTTCTTC
TRBV19	.	TRBJ1-2	many	CASSIRGEVVYGYTF	TGTGCCAGTAGTATCCGGGGGGAGGTAGTCTATGGCTACACCTTC
TRBV6-2/TRBV6-3	.	TRBJ2-1	many	CASSAEAEQFF	TGTGCCAGCAGTGCTGAAGCTGAGCAGTTCTTC
TRBV3-1	.	TRBJ1-3	few	CASSQLQLRTVLSGNTIYF	TGTGCCAGCAGCCAATTACAATTACGGACAGTTCTCTCTGGAAACACCATATATTTT
TRBV12-3/TRBV12-4	TRBD1	TRBJ2-5	many	CASSSGQGATNTQETQYF	TGTGCCAGCAGTTCGGGACAGGGGGCCACAAATACCCAAGAGACCCAGTACTTC
TRBV5-1	.	TRBJ2-7	many	CASSFGFSPLYEQYF	TGCGCCAGCAGCTTTGGTTTTTCCCCGCTTTACGAGCAGTACTTC
TRBV29-1	.	TRBJ2-3	medium-sized	CSVGPGEGDTQYF	TGCAGCGTTGGTCCGGGAGAAGGAGATACGCAGTATTTT
TRBV7-9	.	TRBJ2-3	few	CASSAFGTDTQYF	TGTGCCAGCAGCGCATTTGGGACAGATACGCAGTATTTT
TRBV5-1	.	TRBJ1-5	.	CASSLAFIGTADQPQHF	TGCGCCAGCAGCTTGGCCTTCATCGGGACGGCAGATCAGCCCCAGCATTTT
TRBV10-3	.	TRBJ2-7	many	CAIADSDEQYF	TGTGCCATCGCGGATTCAGACGAGCAGTACTTC
TRBV7-3	.	TRBJ1-2	.	CASSARQSRIVYTF	TGTGCCAGCAGCGCCAGACAGAGCAGGATCGTCTACACCTTC
TRBV5-1	.	TRBJ2-7	.	CASSLGPSSYEQYF	TGCGCCAGCAGCTTGGGCCCCAGCTCCTACGAGCAGTACTTC
TRBV3-1	.	TRBJ2-6	few	CASSRGGAGANVLTF	TGTGCCAGCAGTCGAGGTGGGGCTGGGGCCAACGTCCTGACTTTC
TRBV20-1	TRBD2	TRBJ2-7	few	CSARTSGLYEQYF	TGCAGTGCTAGAACTAGCGGACTCTACGAGCAGTACTTC
TRBV4-1	TRBD2	TRBJ2-7	many	CASSHAGGPGEQYF	TGCGCCAGCAGCCATGCGGGAGGGCCGGGAGAGCAGTACTTC
TRBV10-3	TRBD1	TRBJ1-2	many	CAISAGQGTDGYTF	TGTGCCATCAGTGCGGGACAGGGTACGGATGGCTACACCTTC
TRBV12-3/TRBV12-4	.	TRBJ2-2	.	CASSPWTQNTGELFF	TGTGCCAGCAGCCCCTGGACTCAAAACACCGGGGAGCTGTTTTTT
TRBV5-6	.	TRBJ2-7	.	CASSLYRGGEQYF	TGTGCCAGCAGCTTGTACAGGGGAGGCGAGCAGTACTTC
TRBV5-1	.	TRBJ2-7	many	CASSLEWAPYEQYF	TGCGCCAGCAGCTTGGAATGGGCTCCCTACGAGCAGTACTTC
TRBV5-1	.	TRBJ1-1	.	CASSSLGRGEAFF	TGCGCCAGCAGCTCGCTAGGTCGGGGTGAAGCTTTCTTT
TRBV2	.	TRBJ2-1	few	CASIRLKTGTATTSSYNEQFF	TGTGCCAGCATCAGGTTAAAGACCGGGACCGCCACAACAAGCTCCTACAATGAGCAGTTCTTC
TRBV6-5	.	TRBJ2-6	many	CASSYSIMGGANVLTF	TGTGCCAGCAGTTACTCGATTATGGGAGGGGCCAACGTCCTGACTTTC
TRBV20-1	.	TRBJ2-1	many	CSARTKGPNYNEQFF	TGCAGTGCACGGACTAAGGGCCCCAATTACAATGAGCAGTTCTTC
TRBV11-2	.	TRBJ1-5	few	CASSVTPSSNQPQHF	TGTGCCAGCAGCGTGACACCCAGTAGCAATCAGCCCCAGCATTTT
TRBV2	.	TRBJ2-1	.	CASWRGYNEQFF	TGTGCCAGCTGGCGGGGCTACAATGAGCAGTTCTTC
TRBV5-1	TRBD1	TRBJ1-4	.	CASSNTGVGTNEKLFF	TGCGCCAGCAGCAACACAGGGGTCGGAACTAATGAAAAACTGTTTTTT
TRBV24-1	.	TRBJ1-1	.	CATRCEVRTEAFF	TGTGCCACCAGATGCGAGGTTCGTACTGAAGCTTTCTTT
TRBV7-6	TRBD1	TRBJ1-2	few	CASSLGGGDYTF	TGTGCCAGCAGCTTAGGAGGGGGCGACTACACCTTC
TRBV12-3/TRBV12-4	TRBD2	TRBJ2-3	.	CASSSGTSGMTDAQYF	TGTGCCAGCAGCTCAGGGACTAGCGGGATGACAGATGCGCAGTATTTT
TRBV29-1	.	TRBJ1-1	few	CSVVFRNTEAFF	TGCAGCGTTGTCTTCAGGAACACTGAAGCTTTCTTT
TRBV12-3/TRBV12-4	TRBD2	TRBJ2-7	many	CASTELAGGYEQYF	TGTGCCAGCACCGAACTAGCGGGAGGCTACGAGCAGTACTTC
TRBV27	TRBD2	TRBJ2-1	few	CASSLGTNAFDEQFF	TGTGCCAGCAGTCTCGGGACTAACGCGTTCGATGAGCAGTTCTTC
TRBV20-1	TRBD1	TRBJ2-7	many	CSATEGGNYEQYF	TGCAGTGCTACGGAAGGGGGCAACTACGAGCAGTACTTC
TRBV29-1	.	TRBJ1-1	.	CSVVSRNTEAFF	TGCAGCGTTGTCAGCCGGAACACTGAAGCTTTCTTT
TRBV3-1	.	TRBJ2-7	many	CASSQEEGFPYEQYF	TGTGCCAGCAGCCAAGAAGAGGGTTTCCCCTACGAGCAGTACTTC
TRBV5-6	.	TRBJ1-6	few	CASSPPDLNSPLHF	TGTGCCAGCAGCCCACCCGATCTTAATTCACCCCTCCACTTT
TRBV5-4	.	TRBJ2-1	.	CASSPGEIHNEQFF	TGTGCCAGCAGCCCCGGCGAAATCCACAATGAGCAGTTCTTC
TRBV10-3	TRBD2	TRBJ2-5	many	CAISESPTSPETQYF	TGTGCCATCAGTGAGTCTCCGACTAGCCCAGAGACCCAGTACTTC
TRBV7-8	TRBD2	TRBJ2-1	few	CASSGNSGRVYNEQFF	TGTGCCAGCAGCGGAAATAGCGGGAGGGTTTACAATGAGCAGTTCTTC
TRBV12-3/TRBV12-4	.	TRBJ2-7	many	CASSLVGLSYEQYF	TGTGCCAGCAGTTTAGTCGGGCTCTCCTACGAGCAGTACTTC
TRBV7-2	.	TRBJ2-1	many	CASSAAAYNEQFF	TGTGCCAGCAGCGCTGCCGCGTACAATGAGCAGTTCTTC
TRBV7-9	.	TRBJ2-5	many	CASSPNLDQYF	TGTGCCAGCAGCCCCAATTTGGACCAGTACTTC
TRBV7-9	.	TRBJ1-1	few	CASSPLPVNTEAFF	TGTGCCAGCAGCCCTCTCCCGGTGAACACTGAAGCTTTCTTT
TRBV7-2	TRBD2	TRBJ2-3	few	CASSLEGLSPDTQYF	TGTGCCAGCAGCTTAGAGGGACTATCGCCAGATACGCAGTATTTT
TRBV10-3	.	TRBJ2-1	many	CAIFSLSLGEQFF	TGTGCCATCTTTTCCCTTAGTCTAGGTGAGCAGTTCTTC
TRBV12-3/TRBV12-4	.	TRBJ2-1	many	CASSFTPQREQFF	TGTGCCAGCAGTTTCACCCCCCAGCGTGAGCAGTTCTTC
TRBV12-3/TRBV12-4	.	TRBJ1-6	.	CANSDLRLRDTLSSPLHF	TGTGCCAACAGCGATCTTAGACTCCGGGACACATTAAGTTCACCCCTCCACTTT